These 18 T cell receptor beta chains originate from one sample sequenced in a study of a mutant IDH1 vaccine in newly diagnosed glioma. Libraries were prepared by immunoSEQ multiplex PCR; TCRdb keeps only in-frame clonotypes and omits some of them. The repertoire holds about 40,000 clones, with 91% as singletons. Regarding time point: week 5, during vaccination. With topical imiquimod, each dose of the vaccine consisted of 300 ug of mutant IDH1 20-mer peptide. For these TCRs, the target antigens are not known. The starting material was PBMCs, obtained from a glioma patient whose treatment included an IDH1 peptide vaccine. These receptors were taken from a man aged 45-65 years with glioma.

The chain carries TRBV6-1 and TRBJ1-5, with 9 bases fitting TRBD1. Germline V gene data show CDR1 as MNHNS and CDR2 as SASEGT. The CDR3 has 15 residues. V was pared by 6 bases and J by 7 bases, with 10 bases of the junction left unmatched. DNA of the CDR3: TGTGCCAGCAGCGACTCTGGACAGGGGAGGCAGCCCCAGCATTTT. It encodes CASSDSGQGRQPQHF.

The gene calls are TRBV5-1 and TRBJ2-2; maybe TRBD1 (6 bases). Germline assignment: CDR1 SGHRS and CDR2 YFSETQ. The CDR3 extends over 15 amino acids. With 4 bases removed from V and 0 bases from J, the gap between germline ends came to 10 bases. The CDR3 spells CASSKGHTNTGELFF. CDR3 in DNA: TGCGCCAGCAGCAAGGGACATACGAACACCGGGGAGCTGTTTTTT.

This chain uses TRBV2 with TRBJ1-2; tentatively, D is TRBD1 (5 bases). Germline CDR1 SNHLY, CDR2 FYNNEI. V lost 6 bases to trimming and J lost 5 bases, with 19 bases between them. The CDR3 is made up of 15 amino acids. The CDR3 sequence is CASSTPGAALYGYTF. The CDR3 DNA reads as TGTGCCAGCAGCACACCTGGGGCAGCCCTATATGGCTACACCTTC.

This sequence joins TRBV7-9 and TRBJ2-2; D is undetermined. Germline CDR1 and CDR2: SEHNR and FQNEAQ (reference sequence). This CDR3 is built from 14 residues. V was clipped by 6 bases and J by 2 bases, with 10 bases between them. The CDR3 sequence is CASRNPLNTGELFF. The CDR3 DNA is TGTGCCAGCAGAAACCCCCTTAACACCGGGGAGCTGTTTTTT.

The chain is built from TRBV7-2 and TRBJ1-2; 7 positions agree with TRBD1. The ends lost 6 bases at V and 8 bases at J; junction bases unmatched: 15. CDR3 size: 15 residues. CDR1 and CDR2 (germline): SGHTA, FQGNSA. The chain's CDR3 is CASRPEGGQMTGYTF. In nucleotides, the CDR3 is TGTGCCAGCAGACCCGAGGGGGGACAGATGACCGGCTACACCTTC.

This rearrangement joins TRBV5-8 to TRBJ2-5; D may be TRBD1 (6 bases). Trimming left V 6 bases short and J 4 bases short, with 19 bases between. Germline V gives CDR1 SGHTS, CDR2 YDEGEE. The CDR3 has 15 amino acids. The chain's CDR3 is CASNHITGLAETQYF. The CDR3 DNA follows: TGTGCCAGCAACCACATTACAGGGCTGGCAGAGACCCAGTACTTC.

The J gene is TRBJ1-1, the V gene TRBV10-3; D ambiguous. The CDR3 consists of 13 residues. The V gene lost 6 bases and the J gene lost 0 bases, with 8 bases spanning the gap. CDR1 is ENHRY, CDR2 SYGVKD, per germline. DNA of the CDR3: TGTGCCATCAGGGACGGAATGAACACTGAAGCTTTCTTT. This translates into CAIRDGMNTEAFF.

This clone was seen only a few times. J is TRBJ2-1 and V is TRBV5-1; weak D call: TRBD1 (5 bases). Looked up from germline, CDR1 is SGHRS and CDR2 is YFSETQ. This CDR3 has 15 amino acids. Trimming took 0 bases from V and 7 from J, leaving 14 bases between them. The CDR3 is CASSLDPGSGNEQFF. CDR3 nucleotides: TGCGCCAGCAGCTTGGATCCGGGTTCAGGGAATGAGCAGTTCTTC. The full variable domain, its missing parts supplied by reference TRBV5-1 and TRBJ2-1, is KAGVTQTPRYLIKTRGQQVTLSCSPISGHRSVSWYQQTPGQGLQFLFEYFSETQRNKGNFPGRFSGRQFSNSRSEMNVSTLELGDSALYLCASSLDPGSGNEQFFGPGTRLTVL.

The genes are TRBV7-2 and TRBJ1-6; 10 bases agree with TRBD1. CDR3 length: 16 amino acids. Trimming at V came to 5 bases and at J to 3 bases, leaving 4 bases not matched to a gene. Germline CDR1 and CDR2: SGHTA and FQGNSA. The CDR3 spells CASSIGTGVYNSPLHF. The CDR3 coding sequence is TGTGCCAGCAGCATCGGGACAGGGGTCTATAATTCACCCCTCCACTTT.

V gene TRBV18 combines with J gene TRBJ2-2, with 8 bases fitting TRBD1. Germline values: CDR1 KGHSH, CDR2 LQKENI. Losses at the gene ends were 3 bases for V and 1 base for J; bases not matched to a gene: 1. This CDR3 is built from 15 residues. In DNA form, the CDR3 reads TGTGCCAGCTCACCGGGACAGGTGAACACCGGGGAGCTGTTTTTT. Amino acids: CASSPGQVNTGELFF. Complete variable domain (other parts from reference TRBV18 and TRBJ2-2): NAGVMQNPRHLVRRRGQEARLRCSPMKGHSHVYWYRQLPEEGLKFMVYLQKENIIDESGMPKERFSAEFPKEGPSILRIQQVVRGDSAAYFCASSPGQVNTGELFFGEGSRLTVL.

The CDR3 sequence is CASRPRGTRPDSYNEQFF. CDR3 bases: TGTGCCAGCAGGCCCCGGGGGACCCGTCCGGATTCTTACAATGAGCAGTTCTTC. V is TRBV27 and J is TRBJ2-1; tentative D call: TRBD2 (6 bases). The V end was cut by 6 bases, the J end by 4 bases, with 25 bases between. CDR1 and CDR2 from the germline V gene are MNHEY and SMNVEV (reference sequence). The CDR3 has 18 amino acids.

The chain uses TRBV29-1 and TRBJ2-3, with D perhaps TRBD2 (6 bases). CDR3 length: 13 residues. Germline lookup yields CDR1 SQVTM and CDR2 ANQGSEA. The V end was cut by 5 bases, the J end by 0 bases, with 9 bases between. CDR3 sequence: CSVFGRSTDTQYF. The CDR3 DNA reads TGCAGCGTTTTCGGGAGAAGCACAGATACGCAGTATTTT.

V usage is TRBV6-6 and J usage is TRBJ2-2, with a weak D call TRBD2 (6 bases). CDR1 is MNHNY, CDR2 SVGAGI, per germline (reference sequence). V was pared by 6 bases and J by 5 bases, with 13 bases between. CDR3 length equals 14 residues. The CDR3 DNA reads TGTGCCAGCAGCCCCTGGCGGGGTACCGGGGAGCTGTTTTTT. It codes for CASSPWRGTGELFF.

V gene TRBV6-1 combines with J gene TRBJ1-5, with TRBD1 as a possible D gene (5 bases). Trimming shortened V by 3 bases and J by 3 bases, and 12 bases separated the two germline ends. The CDR3 loop spans 15 amino acids. The germline V gene has CDR1 MNHNS and CDR2 SASEGT. This CDR3 reads CASSEGLLSNQPQHF. For the CDR3, the DNA is TGTGCCAGCAGTGAGGGGCTTCTCTCCAATCAGCCCCAGCATTTT.

V gene TRBV27 combines with J gene TRBJ1-5; D is uncertain. CDR1 and CDR2 (germline): MNHEY, SMNVEV (reference sequence). Trimming shortened V by 8 bases and J by 5 bases, and 13 bases separated the two germline ends. The CDR3 runs to 13 residues. The CDR3 loop is CASGNSVHQPQHF. CDR3 DNA sequence: TGTGCCAGCGGCAACAGTGTCCATCAGCCCCAGCATTTT.

The rearrangement links TRBV6-5 to TRBJ1-2, with D possibly being TRBD1 (5 bases). This CDR3 region has 16 residues. Germline V gene lookup returns CDR1 MNHEY and CDR2 SVGAGI. V was shortened by 2 bases and J by 2 bases, with 15 bases between the two germline ends. The CDR3 nucleotides read TGTGCCAGCAGTTACGGTTCAGGGAGTTACAACTATGGCTACACCTTC. It codes for CASSYGSGSYNYGYTF.

The V and J genes are TRBV6-6 and TRBJ1-4; a weak D match, TRBD1 (6 bases). CDR3 size: 12 residues. Germline V lookup: CDR1 MNHNY, CDR2 SVGAGI (reference sequence). Deletions cut 7 bases from V and 5 bases from J, with 8 bases between. The CDR3 region is CASTGQNEKLFF. The CDR3 DNA sequence: TGTGCCAGCACCGGACAGAATGAAAAACTGTTTTTT.

The V gene is TRBV7-3, the J gene TRBJ1-6, with TRBD1 as a possible D gene (6 bases). In germline, CDR1 is SGHTA, CDR2 FQGTGA. V lost 2 bases and J 7 bases, leaving 12 bases between the germline ends. This CDR3 has 15 amino acids. The CDR3 DNA reads TGTGCCAGCAGCTTATCCGGAGGGGGGAATTCACCCCTCCACTTT. This codes for CASSLSGGGNSPLHF.